This TCR beta chain came from a study of T-cell reconstitution after alpha-beta-depleted transplantation in children. Overall study results and limits: As was reported, about two months after transplant, alpha-beta T cells came from several hundred expanded graft clones.

This CDR3 is built from 14 residues. The germline V gene has CDR1 DFQATT and CDR2 SNEGSKA (reference sequence). V dropped 6 bases and J dropped 7 bases, with 18 bases sitting between them. Comments on this clonotype: What it binds is unknown.

Unique molecular identifiers were incorporated during preparation of the TCRbeta library. TCRdb reanalysed the PCR reads using MiXCR and keeps one entry per CDR3 protein. The table has about 600,000 distinct CDR3 sequences, 10% to 15% seen once. The genes are TRBV20-1 and TRBJ1-4; tentative D call: TRBD1 (5 bases). The receptor was isolated from a male patient younger than 18 who had a stem cell transplant for acute myeloid leukemia, so the T cells may come from the graft donor. The sample here was PBMCs, mostly from graft donor cells, taken 360 days after TCRalphabeta/CD19-depleted stem cell transplant. CDR3 DNA sequence: TGCAGTGCGCCCTCGGGAAGGGGTGGTGAAAAACTGTTTTTT. It encodes CSAPSGRGGEKLFF.